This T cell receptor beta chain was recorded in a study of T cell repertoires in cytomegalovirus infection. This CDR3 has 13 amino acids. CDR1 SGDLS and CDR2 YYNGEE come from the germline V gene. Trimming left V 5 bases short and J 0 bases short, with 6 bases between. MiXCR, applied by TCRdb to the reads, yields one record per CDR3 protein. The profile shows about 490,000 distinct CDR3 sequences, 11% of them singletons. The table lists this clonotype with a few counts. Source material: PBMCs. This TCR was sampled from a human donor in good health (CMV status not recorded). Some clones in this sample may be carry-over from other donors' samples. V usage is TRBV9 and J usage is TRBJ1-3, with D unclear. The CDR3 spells CASSPNSGNTIYF. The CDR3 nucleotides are TGTGCCAGCAGTCCCAACTCTGGAAACACCATATATTTT.